One sample yielded the 22 T cell receptor beta chains listed below, sequenced in a study of T cell clones after liver transplantation. TCRdb's table, derived via immunoSEQ multiplex PCR, lists solely in-frame clones and lacks some. Here the sample spans about 99,000 clones, 80% to 85% being singletons. Material: CD4+ T cells from blood, obtained before liver transplant. These receptors originate from a human donor who received a liver transplant.

The chain recombines TRBV5-1 with TRBJ2-2, with 8 bases matching TRBD2. CDR1 is SGHRS and CDR2 is YFSETQ in the germline V gene. V lost 0 bases to trimming and J lost 5 bases; unmatched junction nucleotides: 3. The CDR3 is 15 residues long. The CDR3 nucleotides read TGCGCCAGCAGCTTGGGGCTAGCGGGTACCGGGGAGCTGTTTTTT. Translating gives CASSLGLAGTGELFF.

This clone is a singleton in its sample. The chain has TRBV6-1 and TRBJ2-1; D is possibly TRBD2 (6 bases). The CDR3 loop spans 12 amino acids. Trimming removed 7 bases at V and 8 bases at J, with 12 bases between. The germline V gene encodes CDR1 MNHNS and CDR2 SASEGT. CDR3 nucleotides: TGTGCCAGCAAAACCGGGGGTTATGAGCAGTTCTTC. Translating gives CASKTGGYEQFF.

The chain links TRBV11-2 to TRBJ2-4; no firm D call. This CDR3 is built from 13 residues. V was clipped by 6 bases and J by 0 bases, with 6 bases between them. Looked up from germline, CDR1 is SGHAT and CDR2 is FQNNGV. CDR3 nucleotides: TGTGCCAGCAGTCGACTAGCCAAAAACATTCAGTACTTC. Translation: CASSRLAKNIQYF.

The chain recombines TRBV11-2 with TRBJ1-2; 10 nucleotides align to TRBD1. V lost 0 bases and J lost 6; bases outside the gene matches: 7. In germline, CDR1 is SGHAT, CDR2 FQNNGV. The CDR3 contains 16 residues. CDR3 sequence: CASSLDSGGQGHGYTF. CDR3 coding DNA: TGTGCCAGCAGCTTAGATTCGGGGGGACAGGGGCATGGCTACACCTTC. The full variable domain, its missing parts supplied by reference TRBV11-2 and TRBJ1-2, is EAGVAQSPRYKIIEKRQSVAFWCNPISGHATLYWYQQILGQGPKLLIQFQNNGVVDDSQLPKDRFSAERLKGVDSTLKIQPAKLEDSAVYLCASSLDSGGQGHGYTFGSGTRLTVV.

The chain links TRBV27 to TRBJ2-1; 7 bases line up with TRBD2. V was pared by 0 bases and J by 0 bases, with 8 bases of the junction left unmatched. Per germline, CDR1 MNHEY and CDR2 SMNVEV (reference sequence). The CDR3 contains 18 residues. The CDR3 loop is CASSLSRLADYSYNEQFF. Written as DNA, the CDR3 is TGTGCCAGCAGTTTATCGCGGCTAGCGGACTACTCCTACAATGAGCAGTTCTTC.

V and J are TRBV28 and TRBJ1-1; D remains ambiguous. V was cut by 8 bases and J by 1 base, with 14 bases left in between. From germline, CDR1 is MDHEN and CDR2 SYDVKM. The CDR3 is made up of 14 amino acids. The CDR3 DNA follows: TGTGCCAGCTCCCGCCCGCCGGCGAACACTGAAGCTTTCTTT. Translated: CASSRPPANTEAFF.

The V gene is TRBV30, the J gene TRBJ1-5, with 8 bases that match TRBD1. There are 21 residues in the CDR3. Germline V gene lookup returns CDR1 GTSNPN and CDR2 SVGIG (reference sequence). Germline trimming cut 2 bases from V and 3 bases from J; bases unmatched to any gene: 24. The CDR3 reads CAWSPIRSGTGDSRDNQPQHF. Written as DNA, the CDR3 is TGTGCCTGGAGTCCCATACGCTCCGGGACAGGAGACTCCCGCGACAATCAGCCCCAGCATTTT. Together with reference TRBV30 and TRBJ1-5, the CDR3 gives the full variable domain: SQTIHQWPATLVQPVGSPLSLECTVEGTSNPNLYWYRQAAGRGLQLLFYSVGIGQISSEVPQNLSASRPQDRQFILSSKKLLLSDSGFYLCAWSPIRSGTGDSRDNQPQHFGDGTRLSIL.

This chain connects TRBV5-4 to TRBJ1-6; D is possibly TRBD1 (6 bases). Between the trimmed V and J ends, which lost 5 bases and 5 bases, there was a span of 17 bases. The CDR3 length is 16 residues. CDR1 and CDR2 (germline): SGHNT, YYREEE (reference sequence). CDR3 protein: CASRWGGTNNNSPLHF. Here the CDR3 DNA reads TGTGCCAGCAGATGGGGTGGGACAAATAATAATTCACCCCTCCACTTT.

In DNA form, the CDR3 reads TGTGCCAGCAGGGGGGGACAGGCAGGGAATCAGCCCCAGCATTTT. Its protein product is CASRGGQAGNQPQHF. This chain joins TRBV27 and TRBJ1-5, with 8 positions matching TRBD1. Germline CDR1 MNHEY, CDR2 SMNVEV (reference sequence). V lost 6 bases to trimming and J lost 4 bases; unmatched junction nucleotides: 8. The CDR3 has 15 residues.

This sequence joins TRBV14 and TRBJ1-2, with D perhaps matching TRBD1 (5 bases). Trimming took 1 base from V and 7 from J, leaving 10 bases between them. The CDR3 sequence is 13 residues long. Germline V lookup: CDR1 SGHDN, CDR2 FVKESK. In nucleotides, the CDR3 is TGTGCCAGCAGCCAAGGGAGGGGCCTTGGCTACACCTTC. Translating gives CASSQGRGLGYTF.

This clone has just a few counts. The genes are TRBV18 and TRBJ2-2, with 10 bases matching TRBD1. V shed 2 bases and J 4 bases; nucleotides not matched to a gene: 4. The CDR3 spans 16 residues. Germline lookup yields CDR1 KGHSH and CDR2 LQKENI. As DNA, the CDR3 is TGTGCCAGCTCACCAGTCGGACAGGGGGGCACCGGGGAGCTGTTTTTT. It yields the protein CASSPVGQGGTGELFF.

The gene calls are TRBV28 and TRBJ1-2; D gene unclear. The CDR3 length is 14 residues. Germline V gene data show CDR1 as MDHEN and CDR2 as SYDVKM. Trimming pared 6 bases from V and 9 bases from J, leaving 20 bases between. The CDR3 is CASRFLRALGSYTF. The CDR3 DNA follows: TGTGCCAGCAGGTTCCTCCGGGCCCTGGGAAGCTACACCTTC.

The chain is built from TRBV13 and TRBJ2-7; D is ambiguous. CDR3 length: 13 residues. CDR1 and CDR2 (germline): PRHDT, FYEKMQ (reference sequence). V was clipped by 5 bases and J by 2 bases, with 10 bases between them. The CDR3 sequence: CASSPGPAYEQYF. In nucleotides, the CDR3 is TGTGCCAGCAGCCCTGGGCCTGCCTACGAGCAGTACTTC.

The chain couples TRBV7-2 to TRBJ2-7, with D hard to call. Trimming stripped 6 bases from V and 6 bases from J, with 9 bases between. Germline V gives CDR1 SGHTA, CDR2 FQGNSA. The CDR3 loop spans 11 amino acids. CDR3 coding DNA: TGTGCCAGCAGTTCGACCCGCGAGCAGTACTTC. Its translation is CASSSTREQYF.

CDR3 amino acids: CASSISGEIQPQHF. The CDR3 coding sequence is TGTGCCAGCAGTATATCAGGGGAGATTCAGCCCCAGCATTTT. The chain combines TRBV28 with TRBJ1-5, with D possibly matching TRBD1 (6 bases). This CDR3 has 14 amino acids. V was trimmed by 5 bases and J by 6 bases, leaving 14 bases between them. CDR1 is MDHEN and CDR2 is SYDVKM in the germline V gene.

The chain is built from TRBV7-3 and TRBJ2-5, with TRBD1 as a possible D gene (6 bases). V was cut by 4 bases and J by 9 bases, with 21 bases left in between. CDR1 SGHTA and CDR2 FQGTGA come from the germline V gene. The length of the CDR3 is 15 residues. CDR3 nucleotide sequence: TGTGCCAGCAGCTCCATGGTGGGGGCGCCAGGGGCCCAGTACTTC. This translates into CASSSMVGAPGAQYF.

The chain is built from TRBV7-9 and TRBJ2-7; D not certain. The V end lost 1 base, the J end lost 3 bases, and 10 bases lay between the germline ends. Germline V lookup: CDR1 SEHNR, CDR2 FQNEAQ (reference sequence). The CDR3 covers 14 residues. The CDR3 nucleotides read TGTGCCAGCAGCTTAGGGACCGCGAACTACGAGCAGTACTTC. Protein product: CASSLGTANYEQYF.

This clone was detected once. CDR3 nucleotide sequence: TGTGCCAGTAGGCCCGCCCAAGGGCTAGGCACTGAAGCTTTCTTT. Protein product: CASRPAQGLGTEAFF. The chain employs TRBV19 and TRBJ1-1; D is unresolved. CDR3 length: 15 amino acids. Germline V CDR1 and CDR2: LNHDA, SQIVND (reference sequence). With 6 bases removed from V and 4 bases from J, the gap between germline ends came to 18 bases.

The CDR3 protein is CASSHSLGISSYEQYF. In DNA, the CDR3 is TGTGCCAGCAGCCACTCACTCGGAATCAGCTCCTACGAGCAGTACTTC. The gene calls are TRBV7-6 and TRBJ2-7, with D unresolved. Trimming pared 5 bases from V and 0 bases from J, leaving 17 bases between. The germline V gene has CDR1 SGHVS and CDR2 FNYEAQ. The CDR3 is made up of 16 amino acids.

This chain uses TRBV9 with TRBJ2-1, with 13 bases aligning to TRBD2. Germline V CDR1 and CDR2: SGDLS, YYNGEE. CDR3 size: 15 residues. Trimming at V came to 4 bases and at J to 7 bases, leaving 5 bases not matched to a gene. Here the CDR3 reads CASSLGLAGINEQFF. CDR3 DNA sequence: TGTGCCAGCAGCCTGGGACTAGCGGGGATAAATGAGCAGTTCTTC.

The rearrangement joins TRBV5-4 to TRBJ1-2; TRBD1 aligns across 7 bases. The CDR3 totals 13 residues. The V gene's germline CDR1 is SGHNT and CDR2 YYREEE (reference sequence). Trimming took 6 bases from V and 3 from J; bases not matched to a gene: 5. The CDR3 loop is CASTHQGDYGYTF. CDR3 in DNA: TGTGCCAGCACCCATCAGGGGGACTATGGCTACACCTTC.

This clone appeared a few times. The CDR3 spells CASSFSTGGEKLFF. The CDR3 nucleotides read TGTGCCAGCAGCTTTTCCACAGGCGGTGAAAAACTGTTTTTT. The chain combines TRBV7-9 with TRBJ1-4, with D tentatively TRBD1 (5 bases). The V and J ends lost 3 bases and 7 bases respectively, with 12 bases between them. In germline, CDR1 is SEHNR, CDR2 FQNEAQ (reference sequence). The CDR3 runs to 14 residues.